These 14 T cell receptor beta chains were all obtained from the same sample, sequenced in a study of blood T cell repertoires in COVID-19. This table comes from immunoSEQ multiplex PCR, and its TCRdb copy is limited to in-frame clones, with some not included. The sample lists 300,000 to 350,000 clones; 87% were seen once. Sample: PBMCs or T cells enriched from blood (not recorded which). Every receptor here comes from a woman aged 18-29 years who had recovered from COVID-19.

The chain carries TRBV30 and TRBJ1-6, with D possibly matching TRBD1 (6 bases). Germline V gene data show CDR1 as GTSNPN and CDR2 as SVGIG (reference sequence). Trimming took 2 bases from V and 6 from J, leaving 8 bases between them. This CDR3 is built from 13 residues. The CDR3 region is CAWSPDSNSPLHF. CDR3 in DNA: TGTGCCTGGAGTCCGGACAGTAATTCACCCCTCCACTTT.

This rearrangement joins TRBV28 to TRBJ1-5, with a weak D call TRBD1 (6 bases). CDR3 length: 15 amino acids. Per the germline V gene, CDR1 is MDHEN and CDR2 is SYDVKM. V gave up 7 bases and J gave up 6 bases, with 19 bases separating them. The chain's CDR3 is CASKGGGRERQPQHF. CDR3 DNA: TGTGCCAGCAAGGGGGGGGGCCGCGAGCGTCAGCCCCAGCATTTT.

The chain carries TRBV5-4 and TRBJ1-1; D is perhaps TRBD1 (5 bases). This CDR3 spans 15 amino acids. V shed 0 bases and J shed 3 bases, with 12 bases lying between them. Germline V gives CDR1 SGHNT, CDR2 YYREEE (reference sequence). CDR3: CASSLEWGGYTEAFF. The CDR3 DNA reads as TGTGCCAGCAGCTTGGAGTGGGGCGGCTACACTGAAGCTTTCTTT.

The V call is TRBV2, the J call TRBJ2-1, with D possibly TRBD2 on 6 matching bases. The CDR3 has 13 amino acids. The V end lost 6 bases, the J end lost 10 bases, and 16 bases lay between the germline ends. The germline CDR1 and CDR2 sequences are SNHLY and FYNNEI. This chain's CDR3 is CASRPGVGGEQFF. Written as DNA, the CDR3 is TGTGCCAGCAGACCGGGAGTTGGGGGGGAGCAGTTCTTC.

This clone has a handful of counts. The chain carries TRBV19 and TRBJ2-6; a weak D match, TRBD1 (6 bases). This CDR3 has 16 residues. Germline CDR1 LNHDA, CDR2 SQIVND (reference sequence). V was cut by 6 bases and J by 0 bases, with 12 bases left in between. CDR3 nucleotides: TGTGCCAGTAGCGGGACACCAAGCTCTGGGGCCAACGTCCTGACTTTC. It specifies CASSGTPSSGANVLTF.

V gene TRBV9 combines with J gene TRBJ1-2; weak D call: TRBD1 (6 bases). V lost 3 bases and J lost 1, with 10 bases in between. Germline assignment: CDR1 SGDLS and CDR2 YYNGEE. The CDR3 totals 14 residues. CDR3: CASSGTVFNYGYTF. The CDR3 bases are TGTGCCAGCAGCGGGACAGTTTTTAACTATGGCTACACCTTC. The full variable domain, in which reference TRBV9 and TRBJ1-2 provide the parts outside the CDR3, is DSGVTQTPKHLITATGQRVTLRCSPRSGDLSVYWYQQSLDQGLQFLIQYYNGEERAKGNILERFSAQQFPDLHSELNLSSLELGDSALYFCASSGTVFNYGYTFGSGTRLTVV.

The chain recombines TRBV5-6 with TRBJ2-5; the D is unclear. Germline loops: CDR1 SGHDT, CDR2 YYEEEE. V lost 1 base to trimming and J lost 4 bases, with 5 bases between them. This CDR3 contains 12 residues. In nucleotides, the CDR3 is TGTGCCAGCAGCTTGACAAGAGAGACCCAGTACTTC. This gives the protein CASSLTRETQYF.

This chain uses TRBV7-2 with TRBJ2-3; tentative D call: TRBD1 (5 bases). Deletions cut 1 base from V and 1 base from J, with 12 bases between. Per germline, CDR1 SGHTA and CDR2 FQGNSA. The CDR3 length is 16 residues. The CDR3 is CASSLGLDRRTDTQYF. CDR3 sequence (DNA): TGTGCCAGCAGCTTAGGGCTTGACAGACGCACAGATACGCAGTATTTT.

This clone was found a few times. V gene TRBV3-1 (or the pseudogene TRBV3-2) combines with J gene TRBJ1-1, with a possible D match to TRBD1 (5 bases). V was shortened by 4 bases and J by 3 bases, with 12 bases between the two germline ends. Germline V gene sequence: CDR1 LGHDT, CDR2 YNNKEL (reference sequence). The CDR3 loop spans 14 amino acids. CDR3 DNA sequence: TGTGCCAGCAGCCGAAGGGGCCCGGACACTGAAGCTTTCTTT. Residues: CASSRRGPDTEAFF.

The CDR3, as DNA: TGCGCCAGCAGCCCGACAGGGGGTGATAACTATGGCTACACCTTC. Translation gives CASSPTGGDNYGYTF. V usage is TRBV4-3 and J usage is TRBJ1-2; 9 bases map to TRBD1. The J segment lost 1 base and the V segment lost 4 bases, leaving 4 bases of the junction unmatched. There are 15 residues in the CDR3. Germline-derived CDR1 and CDR2 are LGHNA and YSLEER.

The V and J genes are TRBV11-2 and TRBJ2-1, with 8 nucleotides matching TRBD1. The length of the CDR3 is 15 residues. Germline V CDR1 and CDR2: SGHAT, FQNNGV. The V gene end was trimmed by 4 bases and the J gene end by 4 bases; junction bases not matched to a gene: 6. Here the CDR3 reads CASSWRQGSYNEQFF. As DNA, the CDR3 is TGTGCCAGCAGCTGGAGACAGGGGTCTTACAATGAGCAGTTCTTC.

This clone was picked up a small number of times. The rearrangement uses TRBV9 and TRBJ1-1, with D possibly TRBD1 on 5 matching bases. V was clipped by 0 bases and J by 0 bases, with 15 bases between them. Germline CDR1 SGDLS, CDR2 YYNGEE. This CDR3 has 17 residues. The CDR3 is CASSVGSTGGLNTEAFF. The CDR3, as DNA: TGTGCCAGCAGCGTAGGCTCCACGGGGGGATTGAACACTGAAGCTTTCTTT.

The V call is TRBV7-3, the J call TRBJ2-2, with 11 bases that match TRBD1. This CDR3 spans 16 amino acids. Germline CDR1 reads SGHTA; CDR2 reads FQGTGA. V shed 4 bases and J 4 bases; nucleotides not matched to a gene: 5. The CDR3 region is CASSSGTGGFTGELFF. The CDR3 DNA reads TGTGCCAGCAGCTCCGGGACAGGGGGATTCACCGGGGAGCTGTTTTTT.

This chain uses TRBV2 with TRBJ1-5; 8 bases are a match to TRBD1. The CDR3 consists of 16 residues. The trim removed 7 bases at V and 3 bases at J, leaving 11 bases unmatched. CDR1 and CDR2 from the germline V gene are SNHLY and FYNNEI. CDR3 DNA sequence: TGTGCCAGCACCCCCCCGGGACAGGTAATCAATCAGCCCCAGCATTTT. Residues: CASTPPGQVINQPQHF.